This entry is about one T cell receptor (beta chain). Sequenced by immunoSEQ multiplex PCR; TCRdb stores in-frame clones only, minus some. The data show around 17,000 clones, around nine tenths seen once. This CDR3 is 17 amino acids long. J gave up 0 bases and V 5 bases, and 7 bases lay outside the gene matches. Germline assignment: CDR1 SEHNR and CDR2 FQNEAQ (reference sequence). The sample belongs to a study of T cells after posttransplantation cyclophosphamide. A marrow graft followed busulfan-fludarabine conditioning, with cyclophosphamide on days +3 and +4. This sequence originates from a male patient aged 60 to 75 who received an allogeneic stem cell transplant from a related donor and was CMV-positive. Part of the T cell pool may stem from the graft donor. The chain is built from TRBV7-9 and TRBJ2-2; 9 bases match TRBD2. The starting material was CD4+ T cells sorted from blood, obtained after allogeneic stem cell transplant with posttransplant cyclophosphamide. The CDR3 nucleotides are TGTGCCAGCAGCCATCAAACTAGCGGGCCGAACACCGGGGAGCTGTTTTTT. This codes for CASSHQTSGPNTGELFF.